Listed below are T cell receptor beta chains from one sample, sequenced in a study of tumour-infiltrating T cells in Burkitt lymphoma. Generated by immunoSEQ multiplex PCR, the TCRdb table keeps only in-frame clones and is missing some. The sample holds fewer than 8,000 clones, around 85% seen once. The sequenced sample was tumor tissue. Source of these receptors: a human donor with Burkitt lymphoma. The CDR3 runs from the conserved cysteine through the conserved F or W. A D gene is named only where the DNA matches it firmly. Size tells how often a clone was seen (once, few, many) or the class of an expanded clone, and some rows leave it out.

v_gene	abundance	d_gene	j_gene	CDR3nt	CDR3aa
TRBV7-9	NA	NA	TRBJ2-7	TGTGCCAGCAGCCGCCGGGACGGAAGCTACGAGCAGTACTTC	CASSRRDGSYEQYF
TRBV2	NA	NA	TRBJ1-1	TGTGCCAGCCAGTATCGGGAGGGTGGTACTGAAGCTTTCTTT	CASQYREGGTEAFF
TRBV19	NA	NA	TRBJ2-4	TGTGCCAGTAGTTTAGGACTGCTAGCCAAAAACATTCAGTACTTC	CASSLGLLAKNIQYF
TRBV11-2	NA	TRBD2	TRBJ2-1	TGTGCCAGCAGCTTAACTAGCGGGAGCTACGATGAGCAGTTCTTC	CASSLTSGSYDEQFF
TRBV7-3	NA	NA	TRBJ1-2	TGTGCCAGCAGCCCAGGCGGGGGCCGGCGGGAAAATGGCTACACCTTC	CASSPGGGRRENGYTF
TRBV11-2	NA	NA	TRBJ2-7	TGTGCCAGCAGCTTAGATACCTCCTACGAGCAGTACTTC	CASSLDTSYEQYF
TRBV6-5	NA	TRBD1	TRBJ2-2	TGTGCCAGCAGTTCCCCTCGGACAGGGGGCACCGGGGAGCTGTTTTTT	CASSSPRTGGTGELFF
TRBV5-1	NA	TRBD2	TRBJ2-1	TGCGCCAGCAGCTTGAGTAGCGGGAGGTCATACAATGAGCAGTTCTTC	CASSLSSGRSYNEQFF
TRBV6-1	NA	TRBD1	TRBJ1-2	TGTGCCCTGAGGCCAGGGGGTTATCAGGATGGCTACACCTTC	CALRPGGYQDGYTF
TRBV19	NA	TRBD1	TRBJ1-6	TGTGCCAGTAGGGAGGGACAGCATAATTCACCCCTCCACTTT	CASREGQHNSPLHF
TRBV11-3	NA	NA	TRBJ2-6	TGTGCCAGCAGCGCGATTGACGCTCGACAAAGTCGGGCCAACGTCCTGACTTTC	CASSAIDARQSRANVLTF
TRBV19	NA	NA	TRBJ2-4	TGTGCCAGTAGTCCGGACAGCAAAAACATTCAGTACTTC	CASSPDSKNIQYF
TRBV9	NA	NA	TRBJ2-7	TGTGCCAGCAGCCCAAGACCGGTACTAGGGTACGAGCAGTACTTC	CASSPRPVLGYEQYF
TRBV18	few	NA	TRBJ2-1	TGTGCCAGCTCAGAATCCAATGAGCAGTTCTTC	CASSESNEQFF
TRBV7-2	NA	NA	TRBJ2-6	TGTGCCAGCAGCTTAGTCGGTGCAGATGACTCTGGGGCCAACGTCCTGACTTTC	CASSLVGADDSGANVLTF
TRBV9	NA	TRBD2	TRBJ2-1	TGTGCCAGCAGCGTTTCCGGACTAGCCTGGAATGAGCAGTTCTTC	CASSVSGLAWNEQFF
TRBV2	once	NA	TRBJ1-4	TGTGCCAGCACTCAGTGGGTAACTAATGAAAAACTGTTTTTT	CASTQWVTNEKLFF
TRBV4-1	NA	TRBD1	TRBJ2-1	TGCGCCAGCAGCCAAGCAGGGACAGGGGTTAGTGAGCAGTTCTTC	CASSQAGTGVSEQFF
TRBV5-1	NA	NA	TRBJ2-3	TGCGCCAGCAGCTCTGGGACCCACTGGGAGTATTTT	CASSSGTHWEYF
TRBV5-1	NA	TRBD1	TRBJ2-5	TGCGCCAGCAGCAGAGGGACAGCCCAAGAGACCCAGTACTTC	CASSRGTAQETQYF
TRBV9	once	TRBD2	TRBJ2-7	TGTGCCAGCAGCGTAGATAACGGGAGGGCCTACGAGCAGTACTTC	CASSVDNGRAYEQYF
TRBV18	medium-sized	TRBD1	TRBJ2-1	TGTGCCAGCTCAGCAGAGACAGGGTTACAGAATGAGCAGTTCTTC	CASSAETGLQNEQFF
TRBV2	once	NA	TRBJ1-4	TGTGCCAGCAGTGGCCGTCGAGCAACTAATGAAAAACTGTTTTTT	CASSGRRATNEKLFF
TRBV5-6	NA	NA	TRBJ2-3	TGTGCCAGCAGCTTGGGCAGGCCAAACAGTCCCACAGATACGCAGTATTTT	CASSLGRPNSPTDTQYF
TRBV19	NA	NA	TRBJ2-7	TGTGCCAGTAGAACAGGGTACGAGCAGTACTTC	CASRTGYEQYF
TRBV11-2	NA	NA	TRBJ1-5	TGTGCCAGCAGCTTAGCGACAGGACCCAATCAGCCCCAGCATTTT	CASSLATGPNQPQHF
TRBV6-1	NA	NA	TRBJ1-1	TGTGCCAGCAGTTGGGGGTCCACTGAAGCTTTCTTT	CASSWGSTEAFF
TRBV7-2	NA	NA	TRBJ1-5	TGTGCCAGCAGCTTAGATCTATTTAATCAGCCCCAGCATTTT	CASSLDLFNQPQHF
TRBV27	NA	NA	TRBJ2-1	TGTGCCAGCAGTTTCCAAGCAAGCGGAGCCCACAATGAGCAGTTCTTC	CASSFQASGAHNEQFF
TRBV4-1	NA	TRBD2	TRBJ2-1	TGCGCCAGCAGCGAGAGTACTAGCGGGGGAGACGATGAGCAGTTCTTC	CASSESTSGGDDEQFF
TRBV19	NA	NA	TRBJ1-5	TGTGCCAGTAGTACTAACTACAGGGATGGCAATCAGCCCCAGCATTTT	CASSTNYRDGNQPQHF
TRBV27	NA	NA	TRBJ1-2	TGTGCCAGCACTAAATCGGGACAAACCACTAACTATGGCTACACCTTC	CASTKSGQTTNYGYTF
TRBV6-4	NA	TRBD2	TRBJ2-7	TGTGCCAGCAGTCCAGGGACTAGCGGGGGGTACGAGCAGTACTTC	CASSPGTSGGYEQYF
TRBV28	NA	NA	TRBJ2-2	TGTGCCAGCAGCCCCTCCGCCCGGGAGCTGTTTTTT	CASSPSARELFF
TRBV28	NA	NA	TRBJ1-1	TGTGCCAGCAGTTTTTATTCTGAAGCTTTCTTT	CASSFYSEAFF
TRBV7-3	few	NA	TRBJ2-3	TGTGCCAGCAGCTTAAGGGACACAGATACGCAGTATTTT	CASSLRDTDTQYF
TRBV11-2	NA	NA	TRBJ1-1	TGTGCCAGCAGCTCCGGAGGACAGATGAACACTGAAGCTTTCTTT	CASSSGGQMNTEAFF
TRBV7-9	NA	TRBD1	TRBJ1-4	TGTGCCAGCAGCCCGACAGGGGAACAACTGTTTTTT	CASSPTGEQLFF
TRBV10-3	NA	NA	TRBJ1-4	TGTGCCATCAGGCCGGGACTGAGTAGGGAAAAACTGTTTTTT	CAIRPGLSREKLFF